A selection of T cell receptor beta chains follows, all from one sample in a study of Graves' ophthalmopathy and Graves' hyperthyroidism. TCRdb re-called the multiplex PCR reads with MiXCR, one entry per CDR3 protein. Here the sample spans approximately 480,000 distinct CDR3 sequences, about 15% being singletons. The sequencing sample was made of blood. Every receptor here comes from a woman between 25 and 40 years old with Graves' ophthalmopathy. The CDR3 runs from the conserved cysteine through the conserved F or W. D genes are given only for firm matches. Size is stated for part of the rows, as once, few or many counts, or as a class when the clone is expanded.

v_gene: TRBV13; d_gene: TRBD2; j_gene: TRBJ2-5; abundance: few; CDR3nt: TGTGCCAGCAGCTTCTTGGGACTAGCGGGGGCGGAGACCCAGTACTTC; CDR3aa: CASSFLGLAGAETQYF
v_gene: TRBV12-3/TRBV12-4; d_gene: TRBD2; j_gene: TRBJ2-5; abundance: many; CDR3nt: TGTGCCAGCACCTTGAGGACTAGCGAAGAGACCCAGTACTTC; CDR3aa: CASTLRTSEETQYF
v_gene: TRBV7-3; d_gene: TRBD1; j_gene: TRBJ1-1; abundance: .; CDR3nt: TGTGCCAGCAGCCCATTTGGGGCAGGGGGCGATGAAGCTTTCTTT; CDR3aa: CASSPFGAGGDEAFF
v_gene: TRBV5-1; d_gene: .; j_gene: TRBJ1-1; abundance: .; CDR3nt: TGCGCCAGCAGCTTGGCCGGGTTTAGTGAAGCTTTCTTT; CDR3aa: CASSLAGFSEAFF
v_gene: TRBV6-1; d_gene: .; j_gene: TRBJ2-7; abundance: many; CDR3nt: TGTGCCAGCAGTAGTGGGCCTAGCAGTCACGAGCAGTACTTC; CDR3aa: CASSSGPSSHEQYF
v_gene: TRBV10-1; d_gene: .; j_gene: TRBJ1-2; abundance: many; CDR3nt: TGCGCCAGCAGTGATTTCCACAGGAACTATGGCTACACCTTC; CDR3aa: CASSDFHRNYGYTF
v_gene: TRBV18; d_gene: .; j_gene: TRBJ1-2; abundance: .; CDR3nt: TGTGCCAGCTCACCAGGAGACAGTATCTATGGCTACACCTTC; CDR3aa: CASSPGDSIYGYTF
v_gene: TRBV10-3; d_gene: .; j_gene: TRBJ1-1; abundance: many; CDR3nt: TGTGCCATCAGTGCGAGGGGCCTGAACACTGAAGCTTTCTTT; CDR3aa: CAISARGLNTEAFF
v_gene: TRBV2; d_gene: TRBD1; j_gene: TRBJ1-1; abundance: many; CDR3nt: TGTGCCAGCAGCGAGGGACAGGGGGTGGGGAACACTGAAGCTTTCTTT; CDR3aa: CASSEGQGVGNTEAFF
v_gene: TRBV14; d_gene: TRBD1; j_gene: TRBJ2-5; abundance: .; CDR3nt: TGTGCCAGCAGCCAAGGAGGACAGGGGGAAGAGACCCAGTACTTC; CDR3aa: CASSQGGQGEETQYF
v_gene: TRBV28; d_gene: TRBD2; j_gene: TRBJ2-2; abundance: many; CDR3nt: TGTGCCAGCAGTTTGGGGGGGGGAGGATATAACACCGGGGAGCTGTTTTTT; CDR3aa: CASSLGGGGYNTGELFF
v_gene: TRBV12-3/TRBV12-4; d_gene: .; j_gene: TRBJ2-2; abundance: many; CDR3nt: TGTGCCAGCAGTTTCCCACGCCCCCGCTCCGGGGAGCTGTTTTTT; CDR3aa: CASSFPRPRSGELFF
v_gene: TRBV12-3/TRBV12-4; d_gene: .; j_gene: TRBJ1-1; abundance: many; CDR3nt: TGTGCCAGCACCCTACAGGAGAACACTGAAGCTTTCTTT; CDR3aa: CASTLQENTEAFF
v_gene: TRBV12-3/TRBV12-4; d_gene: .; j_gene: TRBJ1-5; abundance: many; CDR3nt: TGTGCCAGCAGTTTAGAATCAGAAAATCAGCCCCAGCATTTT; CDR3aa: CASSLESENQPQHF
v_gene: TRBV30; d_gene: .; j_gene: TRBJ1-6; abundance: few; CDR3nt: TGTGCCTGGATGGCTTTTCAGTCCGACCTGCCTTCACCCCTCCACTTT; CDR3aa: CAWMAFQSDLPSPLHF
v_gene: TRBV7-2; d_gene: .; j_gene: TRBJ2-6; abundance: many; CDR3nt: TGTGCCAGCAGCTTACTTCACTCTGGGGCCAACGTCCTGACTTTC; CDR3aa: CASSLLHSGANVLTF
v_gene: TRBV19; d_gene: .; j_gene: TRBJ1-1; abundance: many; CDR3nt: TGTGCCACATCACAGGGTTTTGCCACTGAAGCTTTCTTT; CDR3aa: CATSQGFATEAFF
v_gene: TRBV28; d_gene: .; j_gene: TRBJ2-5; abundance: few; CDR3nt: TGTGCCAGCAGTTTTAACGGCCGAGAGACCCAGTACTTC; CDR3aa: CASSFNGRETQYF
v_gene: TRBV27; d_gene: .; j_gene: TRBJ2-2; abundance: once; CDR3nt: TGTGCCAGCAGTTTACTGGCGGGAAGGACCGGGGAGCTGTTTTTT; CDR3aa: CASSLLAGRTGELFF
v_gene: TRBV4-2; d_gene: .; j_gene: TRBJ2-5; abundance: many; CDR3nt: TGTGCCAGCAGCCAAGCGACCTTCGAAGAGACCCAGTACTTC; CDR3aa: CASSQATFEETQYF
v_gene: TRBV19; d_gene: TRBD1; j_gene: TRBJ2-5; abundance: few; CDR3nt: TGTGCCAGTAGTGCTGACAGGGGGCTTCTCGAGACCCAGTACTTC; CDR3aa: CASSADRGLLETQYF
v_gene: TRBV28; d_gene: .; j_gene: TRBJ2-7; abundance: many; CDR3nt: TGTGCCAGCAGTCCTAGGACAGCCGATTACGAGCAGTACTTC; CDR3aa: CASSPRTADYEQYF
v_gene: TRBV30; d_gene: .; j_gene: TRBJ1-1; abundance: .; CDR3nt: TGTGCCTGGAGTCAGTTCAGGAACACTGATGCTTTCTTT; CDR3aa: CAWSQFRNTDAFF
v_gene: TRBV29-1; d_gene: .; j_gene: TRBJ2-7; abundance: many; CDR3nt: TGCAGCGTTGCGAACAGGACCTACGAGCAGTACTTC; CDR3aa: CSVANRTYEQYF
v_gene: TRBV29-1; d_gene: .; j_gene: TRBJ1-1; abundance: .; CDR3nt: TGCAGCGCGCTCACGACGGGGGGCGAAGCTTTCTTT; CDR3aa: CSALTTGGEAFF
v_gene: TRBV30; d_gene: .; j_gene: TRBJ1-1; abundance: .; CDR3nt: TGTGCCTGGAGTGTACCGAGGAGGGACGGGAACACTGAAGCTTTCTTT; CDR3aa: CAWSVPRRDGNTEAFF
v_gene: TRBV18; d_gene: .; j_gene: TRBJ1-5; abundance: once; CDR3nt: TGTGCCAGTTCACAGGCAGGCCTGTATAGCAATCAGCCCCTGCATTTT; CDR3aa: CASSQAGLYSNQPLHF
v_gene: TRBV20-1; d_gene: TRBD1; j_gene: TRBJ1-6; abundance: many; CDR3nt: TGCAGTGCTAGAGATGGGGACAGGGGGACGGTTTATAATTCACCCCTCCACTTT; CDR3aa: CSARDGDRGTVYNSPLHF
v_gene: TRBV5-1; d_gene: .; j_gene: TRBJ1-2; abundance: few; CDR3nt: TGCGCCAGCAGCTTGGAAGGGGTACCCAACTATGGCTACACCTTC; CDR3aa: CASSLEGVPNYGYTF
v_gene: TRBV15; d_gene: TRBD1; j_gene: TRBJ2-7; abundance: many; CDR3nt: TGTGCCACCAGCAGAGAATCCCCGGGACAGCGATACTACGAGCAGTACTTC; CDR3aa: CATSRESPGQRYYEQYF
v_gene: TRBV6-5; d_gene: .; j_gene: TRBJ2-2; abundance: many; CDR3nt: TGTGCCAGCAGTTACTCGCCAACAGGGCAGGCCGGGGAGCTGTTTTTT; CDR3aa: CASSYSPTGQAGELFF
v_gene: TRBV29-1; d_gene: TRBD1; j_gene: TRBJ1-1; abundance: many; CDR3nt: TGCAGCGTTGGTGATCCGGGACAGCTACCGGGAGCTTTCTTT; CDR3aa: CSVGDPGQLPGAFF
v_gene: TRBV11-2; d_gene: .; j_gene: TRBJ2-7; abundance: many; CDR3nt: TGTGCCAGCAGCTTCGGAGCCCTCGACTTGACCTACGAGCAGTACTTC; CDR3aa: CASSFGALDLTYEQYF
v_gene: TRBV7-2; d_gene: .; j_gene: TRBJ2-7; abundance: many; CDR3nt: TGTGCCAGCAGCGCCCCACAACAGGACCCCTCCTACGAGCAGTACTTC; CDR3aa: CASSAPQQDPSYEQYF
v_gene: TRBV19; d_gene: TRBD1; j_gene: TRBJ1-5; abundance: .; CDR3nt: TGTGCCAGTAGTGCCGGGCGTACAGGGGGGTGGCAGCCCCAGCATTTT; CDR3aa: CASSAGRTGGWQPQHF
v_gene: TRBV5-1; d_gene: .; j_gene: TRBJ2-7; abundance: many; CDR3nt: TGCGCCAGCAGCTTGTGGAGGGAGTTCGACGAGCAGTACTTC; CDR3aa: CASSLWREFDEQYF
v_gene: TRBV6-1; d_gene: TRBD1; j_gene: TRBJ1-1; abundance: .; CDR3nt: TGTGCCAGCAGACTGACAGGGGAAGCTTTCTTT; CDR3aa: CASRLTGEAFF
v_gene: TRBV12-3/TRBV12-4; d_gene: .; j_gene: TRBJ2-7; abundance: many; CDR3nt: TGTGCCAGCAGAACAGGGTTGGGCTACGAGCAGTACTTC; CDR3aa: CASRTGLGYEQYF
v_gene: TRBV19; d_gene: TRBD1; j_gene: TRBJ2-2; abundance: many; CDR3nt: TGTGCCAGTGCGCGGGACAGGGGCAGCGGGGAGCTGTTTTTT; CDR3aa: CASARDRGSGELFF
v_gene: TRBV5-1; d_gene: TRBD2; j_gene: TRBJ2-5; abundance: many; CDR3nt: TGCGCCAGCAACTATGGAACTAGCGGGAGAGAGACCCAGTACTTC; CDR3aa: CASNYGTSGRETQYF
v_gene: TRBV11-2; d_gene: TRBD1; j_gene: TRBJ2-2; abundance: .; CDR3nt: TGTGCCAGCAGCCCGACTTTGCTCAGGGGGCAGCGGAGCGGGGAGCTGTTTTTT; CDR3aa: CASSPTLLRGQRSGELFF
v_gene: TRBV12-3/TRBV12-4; d_gene: .; j_gene: TRBJ2-7; abundance: many; CDR3nt: TGTGCCAGCACGGTCGGGGATACCTACGAGCAGTACTTC; CDR3aa: CASTVGDTYEQYF
v_gene: TRBV12-3/TRBV12-4; d_gene: .; j_gene: TRBJ1-2; abundance: once; CDR3nt: TGTGCCAGCAGGTCGTTGGGGGCTGGTGGCTACACCTTC; CDR3aa: CASRSLGAGGYTF
v_gene: TRBV2; d_gene: .; j_gene: TRBJ2-2; abundance: many; CDR3nt: TGTGCCAGCAGCCCGGGACTCCTGACCGGGGAGCTGTTTTTT; CDR3aa: CASSPGLLTGELFF
v_gene: TRBV6-1; d_gene: .; j_gene: TRBJ1-1; abundance: many; CDR3nt: TGTGCCAGCACCACCGGGTCTGGGACTGAAGCTTTCTTT; CDR3aa: CASTTGSGTEAFF
v_gene: TRBV28; d_gene: .; j_gene: TRBJ1-1; abundance: many; CDR3nt: TGTGCCAGCAGTTTTGGCAGGGGCTACACTGAAGCTTTCTTT; CDR3aa: CASSFGRGYTEAFF